The text below deals with one T cell receptor (beta chain). Its antigen is undetermined. This sample was included in a study of blood T cells in healthy people across ages. A sample-barcoded 5' primer and a J-beta primer mix were used in a second PCR of roughly 6 to 11 cycles. MiXCR, applied by TCRdb to the 5' RACE reads, yields one record per CDR3 protein. The data hold fewer than 900,000 distinct CDR3 sequences, with approximately 43% observed a single time. Every sample had a minimum of 6 million PBMCs isolated. General study findings and limits: Age brought a roughly linear fall in TCR beta diversity measured per million T cells.

The germline gives CDR1 SQVTM, CDR2 ANQGSEA. Trimming removed 4 bases from V and 5 bases from J, with 18 bases in between. This CDR3 is built from 14 residues. What was sequenced was blood. The V call is TRBV29-1, the J call TRBJ2-7; D perhaps matches TRBD2 (5 bases). The sequence was collected from a woman in her sixties or seventies in good health. The CDR3 DNA reads TGCAGCGTTGGGACTGGATCGGGCCCTAACGAGCAGTACTTC. Amino acids: CSVGTGSGPNEQYF.